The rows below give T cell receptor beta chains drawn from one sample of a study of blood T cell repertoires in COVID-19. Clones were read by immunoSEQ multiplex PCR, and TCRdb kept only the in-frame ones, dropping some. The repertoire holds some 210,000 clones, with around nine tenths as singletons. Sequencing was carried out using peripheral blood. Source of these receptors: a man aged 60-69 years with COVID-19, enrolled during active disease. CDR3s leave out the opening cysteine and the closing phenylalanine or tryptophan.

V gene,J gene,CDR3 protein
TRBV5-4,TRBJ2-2,ASSSKTSGTNTGELF
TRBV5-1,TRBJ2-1,ASTIHLSSYNEQF
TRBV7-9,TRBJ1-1,ASTVRGEAF
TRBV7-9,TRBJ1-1,ASSPQTGRNTEAF
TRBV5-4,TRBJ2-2,ASSLTGQGNTGELF
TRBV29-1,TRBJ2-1,SVAPSSYNEQF
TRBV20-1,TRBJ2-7,SASLSGGGYEQY
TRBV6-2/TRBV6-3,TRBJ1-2,ASSYQQGAYGYT
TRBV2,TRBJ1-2,ASSPGTARVGYT
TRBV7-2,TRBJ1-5,ASSRGANQPQH
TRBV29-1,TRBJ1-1,SVGSPAGTGGTEAF
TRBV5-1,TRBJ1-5,ASSPDGGNQPQH
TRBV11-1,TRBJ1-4,ASSRGTRNNEKLF
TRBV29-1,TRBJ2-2,SVKLGTGNTGELF
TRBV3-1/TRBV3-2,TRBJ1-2,ASGLGGPYGYT
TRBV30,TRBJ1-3,AWSAHSGLGGNTIY
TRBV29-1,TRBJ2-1,SVVRDRVNEQF
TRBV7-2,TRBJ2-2,ASSRGGADTGELF
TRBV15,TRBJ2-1,ATSRTPGQETDEQF
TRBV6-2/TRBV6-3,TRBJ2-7,ASSPSGQGYEQY
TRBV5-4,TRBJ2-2,ASSLGLAGGPGTGELF
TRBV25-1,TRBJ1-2,ASRTGDLGGYT
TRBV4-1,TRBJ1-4,ASSQTGQGATNEKLF
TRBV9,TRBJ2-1,ASSVVPWTSGSYNEQF
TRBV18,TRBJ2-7,ASSPGQKDEQY
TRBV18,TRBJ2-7,ASSSETFRGQQY
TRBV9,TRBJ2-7,ASSALLAGERY
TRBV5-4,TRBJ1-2,ASSLSGSYGYT
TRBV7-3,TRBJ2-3,ASSRTGGTDTQY
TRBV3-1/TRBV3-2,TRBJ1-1,ASSQEWGVNTEAF
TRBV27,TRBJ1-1,ASSLSRGNTEAF
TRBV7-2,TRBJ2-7,ASSPGGSIYEQY
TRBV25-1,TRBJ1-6,ASSDRTGYNSPLH
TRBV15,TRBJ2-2,ATSRAGVGTGELF
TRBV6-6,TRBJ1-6,ASSGVEGRTPLH
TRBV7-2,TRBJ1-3,ASSFWSALGNTIY
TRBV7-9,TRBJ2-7,ASTSKKAAAQY
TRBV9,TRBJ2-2,ASSVATWAGANTGELF
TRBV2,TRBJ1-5,ASSEGAVGNQPQH
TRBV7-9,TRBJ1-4,ASSPGTGNEKLF
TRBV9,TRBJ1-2,ASSPRGGNKNYGYT
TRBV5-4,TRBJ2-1,ASSSASIAALGDNEQF
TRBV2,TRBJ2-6,ASPQGSLSGANVLT
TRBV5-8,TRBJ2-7,ASSSRTGTSYEQY
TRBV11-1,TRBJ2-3,ASSSGTTVTDTQY
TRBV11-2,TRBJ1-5,ASSSGGFNNQPQH
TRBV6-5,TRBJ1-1,ASTSPGQGNTEAF
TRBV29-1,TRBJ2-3,SVDKTSTDTQY
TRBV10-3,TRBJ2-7,AISEVAGAYEQY